Below are 5 T cell receptor beta chains sequenced from a single sample in a study of monozygotic twins with inflammatory bowel disease. TCRdb reworked the 5' RACE reads into one entry per CDR3 protein, no DNA. This sample's table reports 150,000 to 200,000 distinct CDR3 sequences. Sequencing used blood. The origin of the receptors is a human donor with ulcerative colitis or Crohn's disease, or a healthy co-twin of an affected twin (not recorded which).

The chain couples TRBV27 to TRBJ2-7; TCRdb picks TRBD1, but there is no DNA to check that call. Germline V CDR1 and CDR2: MNHEY, SMNVEV (reference sequence). This CDR3 spans 16 amino acids. The CDR3 loop reads CASSSTGALGSYEQYF.

This rearrangement joins TRBV20-1 to TRBJ2-3; TCRdb selects TRBD2, and the lack of DNA leaves this call unchecked. Germline CDR1 DFQATT, CDR2 SNEGSKA (reference sequence). CDR3 length: 16 amino acids. CDR3 region: CSARDPLAGGTDTQYF.

The chain carries TRBV12-3 or TRBV12-4 and TRBJ2-6. The CDR3 is made up of 18 amino acids. The chain's CDR3 is CASSLSLAGASGANVLTF.

The V call is TRBV20-1, the J call TRBJ2-7; TCRdb designates TRBD2, a call that cannot be tested without DNA. Germline V CDR1 and CDR2: DFQATT, SNEGSKA (reference sequence). The CDR3 is 16 residues long. This CDR3 reads CSAGPLQRGITYEQYF.

The chain links TRBV20-1 to TRBJ2-3. CDR3 length: 12 residues. In germline, CDR1 is DFQATT, CDR2 SNEGSKA (reference sequence). CDR3 loop: CSATSAPDTQYF.